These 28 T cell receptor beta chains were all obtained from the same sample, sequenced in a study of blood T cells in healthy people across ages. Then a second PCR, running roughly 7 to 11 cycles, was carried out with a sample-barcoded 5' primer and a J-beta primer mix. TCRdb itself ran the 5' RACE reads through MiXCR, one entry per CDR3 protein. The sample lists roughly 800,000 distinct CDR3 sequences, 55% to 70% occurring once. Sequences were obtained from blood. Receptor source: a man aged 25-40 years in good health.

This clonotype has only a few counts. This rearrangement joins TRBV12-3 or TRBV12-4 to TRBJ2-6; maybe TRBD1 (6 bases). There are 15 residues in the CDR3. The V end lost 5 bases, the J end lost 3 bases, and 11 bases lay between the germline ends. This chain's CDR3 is CASSTTGFGANVLTF. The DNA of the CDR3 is TGTGCCAGCAGTACGACAGGCTTTGGGGCCAACGTCCTGACTTTC.

In DNA form, the CDR3 reads TGTGCCAGCAGTTTTCCACCAGCCTCCCTAAGCTCCTACAATGAGCAGTTCTTC. This translates into CASSFPPASLSSYNEQFF. V and J are TRBV28 and TRBJ2-1; D remains ambiguous. Looked up from germline, CDR1 is MDHEN and CDR2 is SYDVKM. V shed 3 bases and J shed 0 bases, with 18 bases lying between them. The CDR3 covers 18 residues.

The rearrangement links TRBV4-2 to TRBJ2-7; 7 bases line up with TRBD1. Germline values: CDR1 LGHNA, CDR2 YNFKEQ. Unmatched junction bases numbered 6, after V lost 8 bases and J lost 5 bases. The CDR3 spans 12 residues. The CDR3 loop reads CASGPTGDEQYF. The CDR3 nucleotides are TGTGCCAGCGGCCCCACAGGGGACGAGCAGTACTTC.

The CDR3 reads CASEGGGLDTQYF. The DNA for the CDR3 is TGTGCCAGCGAAGGCGGGGGGTTGGATACGCAGTATTTT. This chain uses TRBV12-3 or TRBV12-4 with TRBJ2-3; 8 bases fit TRBD2. There are 13 residues in the CDR3. V shed 8 bases and J 6 bases; nucleotides not matched to a gene: 7.

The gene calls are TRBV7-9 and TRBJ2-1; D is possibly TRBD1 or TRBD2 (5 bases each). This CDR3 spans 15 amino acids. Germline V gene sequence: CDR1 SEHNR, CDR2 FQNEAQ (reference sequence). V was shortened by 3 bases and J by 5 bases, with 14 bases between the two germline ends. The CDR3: CASSFPERDHNEQFF. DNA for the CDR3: TGTGCCAGCAGCTTCCCCGAACGGGACCACAATGAGCAGTTCTTC.

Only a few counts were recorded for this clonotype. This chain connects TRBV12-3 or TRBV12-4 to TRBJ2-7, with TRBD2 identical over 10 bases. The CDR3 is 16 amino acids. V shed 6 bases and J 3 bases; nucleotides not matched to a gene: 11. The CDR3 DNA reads TGTGCCAGCAGCTCTAGCGGGAGTTCCGTCCGCTACGAGCAGTACTTC. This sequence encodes CASSSSGSSVRYEQYF.

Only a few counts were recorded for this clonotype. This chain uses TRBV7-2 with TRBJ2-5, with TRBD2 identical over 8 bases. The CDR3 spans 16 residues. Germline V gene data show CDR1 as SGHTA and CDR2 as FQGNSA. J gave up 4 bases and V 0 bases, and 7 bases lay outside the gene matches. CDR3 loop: CASSLALGLGGETQYF. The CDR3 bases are TGTGCCAGCAGCTTAGCGTTGGGACTAGGGGGAGAGACCCAGTACTTC.

The CDR3 sequence is CASSVTTGINSPLHF. DNA of the CDR3: TGCGCCAGCAGCGTAACTACAGGGATCAATTCACCCCTCCACTTT. The rearrangement links TRBV5-1 to TRBJ1-6; TRBD1 is a possible D gene (6 bases). The ends were cut back, 4 bases at V and 7 bases at J, with 15 bases in the middle. The CDR3 extends over 15 amino acids. From germline, CDR1 is SGHRS and CDR2 YFSETQ.

In DNA form, the CDR3 reads TGCAGTGCTCGCGAGACTAGCGTGGGGGAGACCCAGTACTTC. This gives the protein CSARETSVGETQYF. The V and J genes are TRBV20-1 and TRBJ2-5, with TRBD2 matching 8 bases. Germline trimming cut 5 bases from V and 5 bases from J; bases unmatched to any gene: 10. Germline CDR1 is DFQATT and CDR2 is SNEGSKA (reference sequence). This CDR3 is built from 14 residues.

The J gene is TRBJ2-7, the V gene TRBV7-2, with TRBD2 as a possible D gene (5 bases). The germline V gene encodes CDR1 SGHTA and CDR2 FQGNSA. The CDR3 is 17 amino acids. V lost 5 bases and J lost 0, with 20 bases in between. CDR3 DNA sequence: TGTGCCAGCAGCATCTACGCGTCCTTAGCGCCCTCCTACGAGCAGTACTTC. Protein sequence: CASSIYASLAPSYEQYF. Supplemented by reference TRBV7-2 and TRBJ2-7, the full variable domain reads GAGVSQSPSNKVTEKGKDVELRCDPISGHTALYWYRQSLGQGLEFLIYFQGNSAPDKSGLPSDRFSAERTGGSVSTLTIQRTQQEDSAVYLCASSIYASLAPSYEQYFGPGTRLTVT.

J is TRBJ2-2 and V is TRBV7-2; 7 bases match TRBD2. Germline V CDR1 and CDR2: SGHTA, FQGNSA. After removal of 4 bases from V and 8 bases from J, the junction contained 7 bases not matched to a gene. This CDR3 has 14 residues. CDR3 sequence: CASSWRTGLGELFF. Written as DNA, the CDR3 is TGTGCCAGCAGCTGGAGAACGGGACTAGGGGAGCTGTTTTTT.

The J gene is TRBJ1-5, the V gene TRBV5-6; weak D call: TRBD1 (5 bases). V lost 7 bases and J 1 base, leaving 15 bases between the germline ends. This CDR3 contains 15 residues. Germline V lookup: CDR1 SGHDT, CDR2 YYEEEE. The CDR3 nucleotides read TGTGCCAGCGGCTCACCGGGGGGGAGCAATCAGCCCCAGCATTTT. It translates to CASGSPGGSNQPQHF.

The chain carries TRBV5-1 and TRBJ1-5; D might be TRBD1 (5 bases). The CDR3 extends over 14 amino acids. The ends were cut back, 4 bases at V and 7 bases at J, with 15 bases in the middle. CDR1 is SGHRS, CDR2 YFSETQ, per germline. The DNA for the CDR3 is TGCGCCAGCAGCGTACCAAGGGGTAGACAGCCCCAGCATTTT. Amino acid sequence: CASSVPRGRQPQHF.

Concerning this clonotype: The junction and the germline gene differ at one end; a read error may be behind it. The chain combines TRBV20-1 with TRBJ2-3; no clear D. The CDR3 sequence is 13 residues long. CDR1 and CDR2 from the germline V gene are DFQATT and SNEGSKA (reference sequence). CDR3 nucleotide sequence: TGCAGCGCTAGAGCTGCGGCCTTCCCTACGCAGTATTTT. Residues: CSARAAAFPTQYF.

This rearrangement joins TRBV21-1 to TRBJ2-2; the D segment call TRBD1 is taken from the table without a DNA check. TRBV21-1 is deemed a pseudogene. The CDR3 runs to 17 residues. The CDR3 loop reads CASSKATHRDSKGELFF. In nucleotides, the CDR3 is TGTGCCAGCAGCAAAGCTACCCATCGGGACAGTAAAGGGGAGCTGTTTTTT.

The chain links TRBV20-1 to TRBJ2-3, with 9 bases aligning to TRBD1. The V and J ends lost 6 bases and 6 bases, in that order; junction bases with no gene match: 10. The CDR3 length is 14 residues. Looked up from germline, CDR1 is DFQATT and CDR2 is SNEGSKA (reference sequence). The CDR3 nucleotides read TGCAGTGCAGAATGGGACAGGGCATGGGATACGCAGTATTTT. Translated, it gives CSAEWDRAWDTQYF.

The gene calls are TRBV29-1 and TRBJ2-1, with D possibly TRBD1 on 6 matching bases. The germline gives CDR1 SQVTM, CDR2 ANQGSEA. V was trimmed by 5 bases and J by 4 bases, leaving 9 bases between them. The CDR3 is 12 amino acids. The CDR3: CSVTGTYNEQFF. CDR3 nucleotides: TGCAGCGTTACCGGGACATACAATGAGCAGTTCTTC.

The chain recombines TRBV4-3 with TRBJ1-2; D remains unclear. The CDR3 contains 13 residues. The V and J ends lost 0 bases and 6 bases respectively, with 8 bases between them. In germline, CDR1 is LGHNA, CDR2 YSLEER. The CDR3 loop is CASSQEVGDGYTF. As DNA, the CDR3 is TGCGCCAGCAGCCAAGAGGTGGGAGATGGCTACACCTTC.

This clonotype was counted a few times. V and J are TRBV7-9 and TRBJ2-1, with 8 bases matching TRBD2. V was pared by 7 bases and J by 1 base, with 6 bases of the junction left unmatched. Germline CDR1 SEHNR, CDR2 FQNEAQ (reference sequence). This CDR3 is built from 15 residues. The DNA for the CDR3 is TGTGCCAGCAATACCATAGCGGGATCCTACAATGAGCAGTTCTTC. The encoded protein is CASNTIAGSYNEQFF.

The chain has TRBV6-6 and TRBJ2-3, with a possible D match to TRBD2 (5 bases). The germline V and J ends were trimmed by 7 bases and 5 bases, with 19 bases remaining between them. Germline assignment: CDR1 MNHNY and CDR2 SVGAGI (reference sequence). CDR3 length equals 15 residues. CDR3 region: CASTNSDQVRDTQYF. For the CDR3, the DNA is TGTGCCAGCACCAATAGCGACCAAGTACGAGATACGCAGTATTTT.

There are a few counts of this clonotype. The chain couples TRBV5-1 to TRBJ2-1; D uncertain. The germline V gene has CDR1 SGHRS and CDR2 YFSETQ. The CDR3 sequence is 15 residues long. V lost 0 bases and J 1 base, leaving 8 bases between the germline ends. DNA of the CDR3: TGCGCCAGCAGCTTGGAATTAGCATCCTACAATGAGCAGTTCTTC. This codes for CASSLELASYNEQFF.

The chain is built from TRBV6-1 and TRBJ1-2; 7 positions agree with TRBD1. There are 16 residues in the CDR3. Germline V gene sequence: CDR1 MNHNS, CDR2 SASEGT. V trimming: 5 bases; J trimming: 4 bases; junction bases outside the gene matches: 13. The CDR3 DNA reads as TGTGCCAGCAGTATGACAGGGCTGGGAGCTAGCTATGGCTACACCTTC. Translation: CASSMTGLGASYGYTF.

In DNA, the CDR3 is TGTGCCAGCAGTTATATGGCGGAAGGATTACAAGCTGAGCAGTTCTTC. It is translated as CASSYMAEGLQAEQFF. This chain links TRBV6-5 with TRBJ2-1; D not certain. Germline V gene data show CDR1 as MNHEY and CDR2 as SVGAGI. The CDR3 is made up of 16 amino acids. V lost 3 bases, J lost 9 bases, and 21 bases lay in between.

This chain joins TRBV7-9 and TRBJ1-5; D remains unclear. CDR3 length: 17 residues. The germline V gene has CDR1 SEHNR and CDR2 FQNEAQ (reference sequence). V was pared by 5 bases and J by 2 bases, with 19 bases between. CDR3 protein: CASSLIKAGDGNQPQHF. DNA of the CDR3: TGTGCCAGCAGCCTCATAAAGGCAGGTGATGGCAATCAGCCCCAGCATTTT.

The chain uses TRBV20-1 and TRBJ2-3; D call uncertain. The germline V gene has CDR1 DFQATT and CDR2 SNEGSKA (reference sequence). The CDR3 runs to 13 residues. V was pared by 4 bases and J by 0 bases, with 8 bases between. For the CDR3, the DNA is TGCAGTGCTACACAGAGAAGCACAGATACGCAGTATTTT. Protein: CSATQRSTDTQYF.

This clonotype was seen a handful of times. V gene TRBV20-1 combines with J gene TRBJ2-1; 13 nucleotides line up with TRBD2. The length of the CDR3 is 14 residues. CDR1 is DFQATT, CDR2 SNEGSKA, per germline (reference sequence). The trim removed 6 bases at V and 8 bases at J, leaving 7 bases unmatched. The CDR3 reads CSAFGLAGVDEQFF. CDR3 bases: TGCAGTGCGTTCGGACTAGCGGGAGTCGATGAGCAGTTCTTC.

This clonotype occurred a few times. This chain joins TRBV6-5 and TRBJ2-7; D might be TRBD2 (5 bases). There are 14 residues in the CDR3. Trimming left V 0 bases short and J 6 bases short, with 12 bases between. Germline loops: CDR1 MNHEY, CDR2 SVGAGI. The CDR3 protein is CASSYSAGGIEQYF. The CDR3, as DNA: TGTGCCAGCAGTTACTCGGCAGGAGGAATCGAGCAGTACTTC.

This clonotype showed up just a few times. The CDR3 coding sequence is TGTGCCACCTTCTTAGACAGATCCAACGGCTACACCTTC. It translates to CATFLDRSNGYTF. The rearrangement joins TRBV6-5 to TRBJ1-2, with D maybe TRBD1 (5 bases). This CDR3 is built from 13 residues. Trimming took off 10 bases at V and 8 bases at J, with 20 bases between the two ends. In germline, CDR1 is MNHEY, CDR2 SVGAGI.